The next 7 T cell receptor beta chains were all read from a single sample in a study of CD8+CD57+ T cells in acquired aplastic anemia. In patients chosen for sequencing, flow cytometry had shown CD8+CD57+ cell expansion. Researchers used genomic DNA as the template to profile TCR beta VDJ and CDR3. In TCRdb, the reads were re-called with MiXCR into one record per CDR3 protein. Of over 150,000 distinct CDR3 sequences in the sample, roughly half were seen once. Material for sequencing was sorted CD4+, CD8+, or CD8+CD57+ T cells (not recorded which) from PBMCs. The source is a human donor with aplastic anemia.

V and J are TRBV20-1 and TRBJ2-2; D ambiguous. CDR1 and CDR2 (germline): DFQATT, SNEGSKA (reference sequence). This CDR3 contains 13 residues. The V gene lost 2 bases and the J gene lost 7 bases, with 11 bases spanning the gap. This CDR3 reads CSARTLLDGELFF. In DNA, the CDR3 is TGCAGTGCTAGAACTCTTCTAGACGGGGAGCTGTTTTTT.

V is TRBV7-2 and J is TRBJ2-7; no clear D. The CDR3 covers 11 residues. Per germline, CDR1 SGHTA and CDR2 FQGNSA. Trimming pared 5 bases from V and 9 bases from J, leaving 11 bases between. CDR3 region: CASSNDPGQYF. Written as DNA, the CDR3 is TGTGCCAGCAGCAACGACCCCGGGCAGTACTTC.

This clonotype was detected many times. This sequence joins TRBV4-1 and TRBJ2-2; 8 nucleotides align to TRBD1. Per the germline V gene, CDR1 is MGHRA and CDR2 is YSYEKL. The V gene end was trimmed by 4 bases and the J gene end by 1 base; junction bases not matched to a gene: 2. The CDR3 is 15 amino acids. CDR3 amino acids: CASSPGQGNTGELFF. CDR3 bases: TGCGCCAGCAGCCCTGGACAGGGGAACACCGGGGAGCTGTTTTTT.

The table lists this clonotype with a few counts. V gene TRBV11-3 combines with J gene TRBJ1-3, with unresolved D. The CDR3 sequence is 15 residues long. Germline lookup yields CDR1 SGHNT and CDR2 YENEEA. Trimming shortened V by 1 base and J by 0 bases, and 7 bases separated the two germline ends. CDR3: CASSLGPSSGNTIYF. CDR3 coding DNA: TGTGCCAGCAGCTTAGGACCCAGCTCTGGAAACACCATATATTTT.

The rearrangement joins TRBV24-1 to TRBJ2-7, with a possible D match to TRBD2 (5 bases). The CDR3 is made up of 15 amino acids. CDR1 and CDR2 from the germline V gene are KGHDR and SFDVKD. V lost 1 base and J 3 bases, leaving 12 bases between the germline ends. The CDR3 sequence: CATSDFHEGIYEQYF. In nucleotides, the CDR3 is TGTGCCACCAGTGATTTTCACGAGGGAATCTACGAGCAGTACTTC.

This clonotype was counted at least ten times. The chain combines TRBV9 with TRBJ2-3; D might be TRBD1 (6 bases). CDR3 length: 13 amino acids. Germline CDR1 SGDLS, CDR2 YYNGEE. V was pared by 4 bases and J by 3 bases, with 9 bases between. CDR3 loop: CASSLQGTDTQYF. CDR3 nucleotide sequence: TGTGCCAGCAGCTTACAGGGTACAGATACGCAGTATTTT.

This sequence joins TRBV7-2 and TRBJ2-1; the D gene could be TRBD1 or TRBD2 (5 bases each). Deletions cut 0 bases from V and 4 bases from J, with 16 bases between. Germline V CDR1 and CDR2: SGHTA, FQGNSA. The CDR3 is 17 amino acids. The CDR3 region has the DNA TGTGCCAGCAGCTTAGCGCTGGGGGAGCCAGGGTACAATGAGCAGTTCTTC. Protein: CASSLALGEPGYNEQFF.